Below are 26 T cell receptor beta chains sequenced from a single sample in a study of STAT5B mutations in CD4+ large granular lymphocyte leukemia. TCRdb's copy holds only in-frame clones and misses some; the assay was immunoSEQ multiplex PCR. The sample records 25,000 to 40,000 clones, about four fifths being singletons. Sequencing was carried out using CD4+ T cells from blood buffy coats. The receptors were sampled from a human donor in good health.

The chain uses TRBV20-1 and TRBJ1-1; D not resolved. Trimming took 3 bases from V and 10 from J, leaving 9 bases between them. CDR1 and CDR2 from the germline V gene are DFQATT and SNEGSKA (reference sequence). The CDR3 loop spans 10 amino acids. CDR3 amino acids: CSASEVGAFF. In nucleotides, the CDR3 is TGCAGTGCTAGTGAGGTCGGAGCTTTCTTT.

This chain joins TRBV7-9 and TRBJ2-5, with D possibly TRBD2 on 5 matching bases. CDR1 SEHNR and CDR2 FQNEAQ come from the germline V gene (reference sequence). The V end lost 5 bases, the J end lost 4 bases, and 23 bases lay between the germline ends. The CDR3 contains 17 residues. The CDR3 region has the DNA TGTGCCAGCAGCCCCTCCCCCCGGGGTGTAGGAGGAGAGACCCAGTACTTC. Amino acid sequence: CASSPSPRGVGGETQYF. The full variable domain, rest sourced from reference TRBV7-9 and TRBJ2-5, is DTGVSQNPRHKITKRGQNVTFRCDPISEHNRLYWYRQTLGQGPEFLTYFQNEAQLEKSRLLSDRFSAERPKGSFSTLEIQRTEQGDSAMYLCASSPSPRGVGGETQYFGPGTRLLVL.

CDR3 sequence: CASIQGDEAFF. The CDR3 coding sequence is TGTGCCAGCATCCAGGGGGACGAAGCTTTCTTT. The chain employs TRBV6-5 and TRBJ1-1; 7 bases map to TRBD1. Germline CDR1 and CDR2: MNHEY and SVGAGI. This CDR3 comprises 11 residues. Trimming removed 7 bases from V and 8 bases from J; junction bases left unmatched: 4.

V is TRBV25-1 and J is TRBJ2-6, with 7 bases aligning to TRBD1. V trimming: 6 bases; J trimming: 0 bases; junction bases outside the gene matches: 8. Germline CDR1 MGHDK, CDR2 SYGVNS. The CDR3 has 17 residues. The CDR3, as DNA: TGTGCCAGCAGCAGACAGGGTACCTCCTCTGGGGCCAACGTCCTGACTTTC. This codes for CASSRQGTSSGANVLTF.

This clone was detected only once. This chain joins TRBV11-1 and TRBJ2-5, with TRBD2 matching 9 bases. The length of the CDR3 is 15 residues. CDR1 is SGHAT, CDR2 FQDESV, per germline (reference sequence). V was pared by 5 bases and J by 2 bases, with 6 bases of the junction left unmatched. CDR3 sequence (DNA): TGTGCCAGCAGCCCTGGGACTAGCAGACAAGAGACCCAGTACTTC. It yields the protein CASSPGTSRQETQYF.

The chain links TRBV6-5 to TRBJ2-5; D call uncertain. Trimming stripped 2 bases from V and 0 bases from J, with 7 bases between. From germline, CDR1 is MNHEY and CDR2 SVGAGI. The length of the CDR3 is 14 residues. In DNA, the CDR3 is TGTGCCAGCAGTTACGGGCCACACCAAGAGACCCAGTACTTC. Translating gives CASSYGPHQETQYF.

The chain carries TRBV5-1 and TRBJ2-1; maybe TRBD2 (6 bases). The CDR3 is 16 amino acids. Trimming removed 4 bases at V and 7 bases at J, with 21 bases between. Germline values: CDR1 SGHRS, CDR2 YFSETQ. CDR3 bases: TGCGCCAGCAGCCCGGCCCCGACTAGTTCGAGGAATGAGCAGTTCTTC. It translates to CASSPAPTSSRNEQFF.

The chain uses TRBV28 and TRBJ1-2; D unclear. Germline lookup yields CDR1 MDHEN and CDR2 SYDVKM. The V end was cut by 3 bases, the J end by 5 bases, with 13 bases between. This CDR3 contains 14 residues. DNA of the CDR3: TGTGCCAGCAGTTTCTCGCCGATGGGTTATGGCTACACCTTC. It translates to CASSFSPMGYGYTF.

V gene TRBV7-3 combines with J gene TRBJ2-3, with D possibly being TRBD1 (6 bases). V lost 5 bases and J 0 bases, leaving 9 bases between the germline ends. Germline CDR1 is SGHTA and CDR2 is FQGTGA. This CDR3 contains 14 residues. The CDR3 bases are TGTGCCAGCAGCCAGGGGAGTAGCACAGATACGCAGTATTTT. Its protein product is CASSQGSSTDTQYF.

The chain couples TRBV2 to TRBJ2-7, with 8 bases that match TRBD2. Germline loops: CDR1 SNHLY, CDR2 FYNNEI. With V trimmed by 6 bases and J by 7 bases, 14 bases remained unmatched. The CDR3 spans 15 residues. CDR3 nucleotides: TGTGCCAGCAGGCTAATAGCGGGACCCGTGGGGGAGCAGTACTTC. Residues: CASRLIAGPVGEQYF.

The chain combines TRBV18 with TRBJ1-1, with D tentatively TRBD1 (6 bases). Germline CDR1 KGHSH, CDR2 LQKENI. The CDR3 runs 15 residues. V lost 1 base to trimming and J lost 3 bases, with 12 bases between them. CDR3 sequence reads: CASSPRGAGYTEAFF. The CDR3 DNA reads TGTGCCAGCTCACCACGGGGGGCGGGTTACACTGAAGCTTTCTTT.

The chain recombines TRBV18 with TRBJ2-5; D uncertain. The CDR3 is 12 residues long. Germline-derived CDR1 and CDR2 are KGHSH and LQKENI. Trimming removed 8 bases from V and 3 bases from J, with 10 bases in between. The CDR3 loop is CASTNREETQYF. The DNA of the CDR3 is TGTGCCAGCACGAACCGAGAAGAGACCCAGTACTTC.

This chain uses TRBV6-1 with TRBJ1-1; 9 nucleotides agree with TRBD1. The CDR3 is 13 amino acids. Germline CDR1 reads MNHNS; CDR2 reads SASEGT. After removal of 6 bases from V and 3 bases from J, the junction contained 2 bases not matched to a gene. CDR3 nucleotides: TGTGCCAGCAGAAGACAGGGGGACACTGAAGCTTTCTTT. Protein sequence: CASRRQGDTEAFF.

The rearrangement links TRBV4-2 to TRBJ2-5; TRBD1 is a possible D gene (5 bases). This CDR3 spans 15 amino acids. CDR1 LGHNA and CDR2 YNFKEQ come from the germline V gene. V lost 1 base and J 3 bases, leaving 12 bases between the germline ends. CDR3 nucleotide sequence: TGTGCCAGCAGCCAAGTCCAGGGCGAGGAAGAGACCCAGTACTTC. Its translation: CASSQVQGEEETQYF.

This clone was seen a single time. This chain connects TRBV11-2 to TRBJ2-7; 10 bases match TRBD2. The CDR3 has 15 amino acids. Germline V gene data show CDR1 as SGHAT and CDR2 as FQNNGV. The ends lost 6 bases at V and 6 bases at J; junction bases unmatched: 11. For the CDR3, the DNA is TGTGCCAGCAGGGCCCCGGCTAGCGGGAGATCCGAGCAGTACTTC. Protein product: CASRAPASGRSEQYF.

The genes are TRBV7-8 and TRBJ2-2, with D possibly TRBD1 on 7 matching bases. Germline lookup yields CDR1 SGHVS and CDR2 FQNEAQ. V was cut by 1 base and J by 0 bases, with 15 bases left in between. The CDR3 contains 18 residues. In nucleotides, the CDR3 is TGTGCCAGCAGCTTAGTAAGCAGGGGGGCCGCGAACACCGGGGAGCTGTTTTTT. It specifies CASSLVSRGAANTGELFF. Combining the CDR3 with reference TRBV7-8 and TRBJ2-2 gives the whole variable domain GAGVSQSPRYKVAKRGQDVALRCDPISGHVSLFWYQQALGQGPEFLTYFQNEAQLDKSGLPSDRFFAERPEGSVSTLKIQRTQQEDSAVYLCASSLVSRGAANTGELFFGEGSRLTVL.

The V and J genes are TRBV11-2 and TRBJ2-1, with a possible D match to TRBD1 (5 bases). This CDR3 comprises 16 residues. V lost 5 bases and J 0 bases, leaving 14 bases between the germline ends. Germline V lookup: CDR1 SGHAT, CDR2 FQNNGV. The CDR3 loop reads CASSLGAVSSYNEQFF. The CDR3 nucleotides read TGTGCCAGCAGCCTAGGGGCTGTCAGCTCCTACAATGAGCAGTTCTTC.

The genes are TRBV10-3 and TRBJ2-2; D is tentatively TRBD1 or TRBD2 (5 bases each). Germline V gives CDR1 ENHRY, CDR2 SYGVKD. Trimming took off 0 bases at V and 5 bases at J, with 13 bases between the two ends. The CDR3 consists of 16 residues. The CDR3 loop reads CAISESGAGITGELFF. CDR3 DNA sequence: TGTGCCATCAGTGAGTCCGGGGCAGGGATAACCGGGGAGCTGTTTTTT.

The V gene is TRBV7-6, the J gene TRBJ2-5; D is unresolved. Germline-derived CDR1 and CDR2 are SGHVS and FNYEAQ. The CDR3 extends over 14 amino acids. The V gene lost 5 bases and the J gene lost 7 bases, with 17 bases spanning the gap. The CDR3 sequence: CASSLTINSGTQYF. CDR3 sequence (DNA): TGTGCCAGCAGCCTTACTATAAATTCGGGGACCCAGTACTTC.

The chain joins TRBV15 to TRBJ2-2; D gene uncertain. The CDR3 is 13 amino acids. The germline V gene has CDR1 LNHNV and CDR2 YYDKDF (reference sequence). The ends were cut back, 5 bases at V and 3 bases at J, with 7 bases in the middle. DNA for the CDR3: TGTGCCACCAGCCTTGGATACACCGGGGAGCTGTTTTTT. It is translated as CATSLGYTGELFF.

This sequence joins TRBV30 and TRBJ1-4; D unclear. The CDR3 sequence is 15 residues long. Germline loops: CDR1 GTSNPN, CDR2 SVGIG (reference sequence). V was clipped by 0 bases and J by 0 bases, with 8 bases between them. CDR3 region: CAWSVLGPTNEKLFF. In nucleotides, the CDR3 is TGTGCCTGGAGTGTATTAGGACCAACTAATGAAAAACTGTTTTTT.

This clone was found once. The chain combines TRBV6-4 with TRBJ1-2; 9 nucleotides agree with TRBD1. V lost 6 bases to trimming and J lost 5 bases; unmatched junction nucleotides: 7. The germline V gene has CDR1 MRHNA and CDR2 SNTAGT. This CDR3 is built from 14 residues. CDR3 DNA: TGTGCCAGCAGCTCGGGACAGGGACTGTATGGCTACACCTTC. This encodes CASSSGQGLYGYTF.

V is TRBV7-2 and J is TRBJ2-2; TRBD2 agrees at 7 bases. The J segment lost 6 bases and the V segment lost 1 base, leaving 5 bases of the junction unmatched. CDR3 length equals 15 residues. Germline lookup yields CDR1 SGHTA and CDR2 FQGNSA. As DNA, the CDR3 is TGTGCCAGCAGCTTAGGGCGGGAGTTGGCCGGGGAGCTGTTTTTT. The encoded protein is CASSLGRELAGELFF.

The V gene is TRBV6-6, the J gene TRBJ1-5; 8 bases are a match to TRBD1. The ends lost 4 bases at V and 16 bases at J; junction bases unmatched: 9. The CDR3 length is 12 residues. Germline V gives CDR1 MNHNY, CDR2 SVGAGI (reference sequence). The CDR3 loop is CASSFRQGHEHF. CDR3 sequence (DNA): TGTGCCAGCAGTTTCCGACAGGGGCATGAACATTTT.

The CDR3 bases are TGTGCCAGCGGGGGGACAGGTGCCTACGAGCAGTACTTC. Its translation is CASGGTGAYEQYF. The genes are TRBV28 and TRBJ2-7; 8 bases line up with TRBD1. CDR1 and CDR2 (germline): MDHEN, SYDVKM. This CDR3 comprises 13 residues. The V segment lost 8 bases and the J segment 2 bases; nucleotides outside the gene matches: 5.

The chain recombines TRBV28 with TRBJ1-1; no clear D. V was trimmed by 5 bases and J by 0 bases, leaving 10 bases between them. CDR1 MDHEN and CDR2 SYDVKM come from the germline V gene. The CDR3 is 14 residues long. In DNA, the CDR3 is TGTGCCAGCAGTGCACCGGGGATGAACACTGAAGCTTTCTTT. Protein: CASSAPGMNTEAFF.